Each of the 19 T cell receptor beta chains below was sequenced from the same sample in a study of cytomegalovirus exposure and HLA in healthy donors. PCR involved 60 Vbeta and 13 Jbeta primers. The table came from immunoSEQ multiplex PCR; TCRdb's copy has only in-frame clones and leaves some out. The sample lists approximately 160,000 clones, around three quarters occurring once. The specimen sequenced was PBMCs. The origin of the receptors is a woman between 40 and 55 years old in good health and CMV-seronegative.

This rearrangement joins TRBV11-3 to TRBJ2-2; D might be TRBD2 (5 bases). The V gene lost 0 bases and the J gene lost 5 bases, with 7 bases spanning the gap. The length of the CDR3 is 14 residues. Germline assignment: CDR1 SGHNT and CDR2 YENEEA. The CDR3 DNA reads as TGTGCCAGCAGCTTAGAAGGGAGTACCGGGGAGCTGTTTTTT. This codes for CASSLEGSTGELFF.

This chain joins TRBV29-1 and TRBJ2-7; the match to TRBD2 covers 7 bases. V dropped 4 bases and J dropped 3; count of bases not matched to a gene: 12. This CDR3 has 15 amino acids. Germline V CDR1 and CDR2: SQVTM, ANQGSEA. The CDR3 here is CSVGGTAGAGYEQYF. In DNA, the CDR3 is TGCAGCGTTGGGGGAACGGCGGGAGCTGGCTACGAGCAGTACTTC.

The chain recombines TRBV15 with TRBJ2-2; 8 bases map to TRBD1. The CDR3 runs to 15 residues. Germline loops: CDR1 LNHNV, CDR2 YYDKDF (reference sequence). V shed 3 bases, J shed 8 bases, and the junction held 8 bases outside the gene matches. The CDR3 loop is CATSRDRAMAGELFF. In nucleotides, the CDR3 is TGTGCCACCAGCAGGGACAGGGCGATGGCTGGGGAGCTGTTTTTT.

A remark on this clone: This specimen includes other DNA sequences encoding the same CDR3. The rearrangement uses TRBV30 and TRBJ2-7; TRBD1 is a possible D gene (5 bases). The CDR3 runs to 14 residues. The V gene's germline CDR1 is GTSNPN and CDR2 SVGIG (reference sequence). Trimming cost V 2 bases and J 0 bases, with 11 bases left between them. Here the CDR3 DNA reads TGTGCCTGGAGTACAGGTTTAAGCTCCTACGAGCAGTACTTC. This codes for CAWSTGLSSYEQYF.

The chain carries TRBV30 and TRBJ2-5, with 10 bases that match TRBD2. The V gene's germline CDR1 is GTSNPN and CDR2 SVGIG (reference sequence). The junction had 8 bases not matched to a gene; V was cut back by 4 bases and J by 0 bases. CDR3 length: 16 amino acids. CDR3 in DNA: TGTGCCTGGACTAGCGGGAGAGGGGGGTACCAAGAGACCCAGTACTTC. Its protein is CAWTSGRGGYQETQYF.

The rearrangement links TRBV9 to TRBJ1-3, with a possible D match to TRBD1 (5 bases). The CDR3 has 18 residues. V was cut by 0 bases and J by 4 bases, with 20 bases left in between. Germline CDR1 and CDR2: SGDLS and YYNGEE. The CDR3 bases are TGTGCCAGCAGCGTAGAATGGGGGGGAGCATCGACCGGAAACACCATATATTTT. Protein sequence: CASSVEWGGASTGNTIYF.

This clone was detected only a few times. J is TRBJ2-7 and V is TRBV7-3, with TRBD2 matching over 10 bases. The CDR3 spans 15 residues. Per germline, CDR1 SGHTA and CDR2 FQGTGA. Trimming at V came to 4 bases and at J to 2 bases, leaving 5 bases not matched to a gene. CDR3 in DNA: TGTGCCAGCAGCTATGGACTAGCGGCCCCCTACGAGCAGTACTTC. Encoded protein: CASSYGLAAPYEQYF.

The rearrangement links TRBV28 to TRBJ2-7; possible D gene TRBD1, 5 bases. Per the germline V gene, CDR1 is MDHEN and CDR2 is SYDVKM. CDR3 length: 13 amino acids. Trimming took off 5 bases at V and 2 bases at J, with 10 bases between the two ends. CDR3 sequence: CASSKTVTYEQYF. Here the CDR3 DNA reads TGTGCCAGCAGTAAGACAGTGACCTACGAGCAGTACTTC.

The rearrangement links TRBV2 to TRBJ2-1; D remains unclear. Trimming took 4 bases from V and 4 from J, leaving 11 bases between them. Germline-derived CDR1 and CDR2 are SNHLY and FYNNEI. The CDR3 runs 14 residues. CDR3 bases: TGTGCCAGCAGTGTGGAGTCCAAGTACAATGAGCAGTTCTTC. Translation gives CASSVESKYNEQFF.

This chain joins TRBV4-1 and TRBJ2-3; 9 bases align to TRBD2. CDR3 size: 16 residues. Per germline, CDR1 MGHRA and CDR2 YSYEKL. After removal of 0 bases from V and 3 bases from J, the junction contained 4 bases not matched to a gene. Here the CDR3 reads CASSQDLAGRTDTQYF. The CDR3 bases are TGCGCCAGCAGCCAAGATCTAGCGGGAAGGACAGATACGCAGTATTTT.

V and J are TRBV7-9 and TRBJ1-4; D not resolved. The CDR3 spans 14 residues. Germline lookup yields CDR1 SEHNR and CDR2 FQNEAQ (reference sequence). V lost 8 bases to trimming and J lost 0 bases, with 10 bases between them. CDR3 region: CASSVLATNEKLFF. In DNA form, the CDR3 reads TGTGCCAGCTCCGTTTTAGCAACTAATGAAAAACTGTTTTTT.

The CDR3 loop reads CASSLLSGGPGDEQFF. The CDR3 DNA sequence: TGTGCCAGCAGCTTGTTGTCGGGAGGGCCCGGGGATGAGCAGTTCTTC. The chain links TRBV5-4 to TRBJ2-1, with TRBD2 matching over 8 bases. Germline assignment: CDR1 SGHNT and CDR2 YYREEE (reference sequence). The CDR3 is 16 amino acids. The J segment lost 8 bases and the V segment lost 1 base, leaving 11 bases of the junction unmatched. The whole variable domain, remainder taken from reference TRBV5-4 and TRBJ2-1, is ETGVTQSPTHLIKTRGQQVTLRCSSQSGHNTVSWYQQALGQGPQFIFQYYREEENGRGNFPPRFSGLQFPNYSSELNVNALELDDSALYLCASSLLSGGPGDEQFFGPGTRLTVL.

J is TRBJ1-2 and V is TRBV27; D is ambiguous. The CDR3 spans 14 residues. V lost 5 bases, J lost 4 bases, and 14 bases lay in between. Per the germline V gene, CDR1 is MNHEY and CDR2 is SMNVEV (reference sequence). The CDR3 region has the DNA TGTGCCAGCAGTCCAACGACAAAGGCCTATGGCTACACCTTC. Its protein product is CASSPTTKAYGYTF.

The chain carries TRBV7-9 and TRBJ2-5, with 7 bases that match TRBD1. This CDR3 has 16 residues. The V segment lost 5 bases and the J segment 0 bases; nucleotides outside the gene matches: 9. Germline loops: CDR1 SEHNR, CDR2 FQNEAQ (reference sequence). The CDR3, as DNA: TGTGCCAGCAGCGGTACCGGGACAGAGTACCAAGAGACCCAGTACTTC. Encoded protein: CASSGTGTEYQETQYF.

The chain links TRBV6-1 to TRBJ1-6, with D uncertain. The CDR3 has 14 amino acids. Trimming stripped 10 bases from V and 6 bases from J, with 16 bases between. The germline V gene encodes CDR1 MNHNS and CDR2 SASEGT. The CDR3 nucleotides are TGTGCCATCACGACGGGATTGATTAATTCACCCCTCCACTTT. Its protein is CAITTGLINSPLHF.

This chain connects TRBV6-1 to TRBJ2-5; D not resolved. Trimming removed 7 bases at V and 2 bases at J, with 11 bases between. This CDR3 is 13 amino acids long. Germline values: CDR1 MNHNS, CDR2 SASEGT. CDR3 DNA: TGTGCCAGCATGGGCCTTAATCAAGAGACCCAGTACTTC. This sequence encodes CASMGLNQETQYF.

The V gene is TRBV30, the J gene TRBJ1-1; no clear D. The V end lost 4 bases, the J end lost 4 bases, and 10 bases lay between the germline ends. CDR1 is GTSNPN and CDR2 is SVGIG in the germline V gene (reference sequence). This CDR3 has 12 residues. The CDR3 nucleotides read TGTGCCTGGAATGAGGTTAGCACTGAAGCTTTCTTT. It is translated as CAWNEVSTEAFF.

The chain carries TRBV7-6 and TRBJ2-1; 9 nucleotides match TRBD2. The V and J ends lost 5 bases and 7 bases, in that order; junction bases with no gene match: 6. The CDR3 is made up of 14 amino acids. Germline values: CDR1 SGHVS, CDR2 FNYEAQ. DNA for the CDR3: TGTGCCAGCAGCCCAGCGACTAGCGGAAATGAGCAGTTCTTC. Protein: CASSPATSGNEQFF. The full variable domain, rest sourced from reference TRBV7-6 and TRBJ2-1, is GAGVSQSPRYKVTKRGQDVALRCDPISGHVSLYWYRQALGQGPEFLTYFNYEAQQDKSGLPNDRFSAERPEGSISTLTIQRTEQRDSAMYRCASSPATSGNEQFFGPGTRLTVL.

J is TRBJ1-1 and V is TRBV25-1; D is perhaps TRBD1 (5 bases). The V and J ends lost 3 bases and 0 bases respectively, with 14 bases between them. The CDR3 is 16 residues long. Germline V gene lookup returns CDR1 MGHDK and CDR2 SYGVNS. CDR3: CASSDVGATMNTEAFF. The CDR3 DNA reads TGTGCCAGCAGTGATGTAGGGGCGACCATGAACACTGAAGCTTTCTTT.